This T cell receptor (beta chain) was retrieved from a study of T cells in Graves' hyperthyroidism and ophthalmopathy. The source material, RNA transcripts, was used to amplify TCR beta CDR3 regions. Researchers ran a first-round RT-PCR on the TCR CDR3 using the HTBI primer set. Each CDR3 protein gets one entry after TCRdb re-called the multiplex PCR reads with MiXCR. The data show 350,000 to 400,000 distinct CDR3 sequences, with more than 12% seen just once and approximately 32% held by the top ten. This clonotype came up many times. In germline, CDR1 is MNHNS, CDR2 SASEGT. Germline trimming cut 6 bases from V and 3 bases from J; bases unmatched to any gene: 5. This CDR3 has 14 amino acids.

Sequencing used blood. The chain carries TRBV6-1 and TRBJ2-3; 8 nucleotides match TRBD2. This receptor was identified in a woman aged 25 to 39 with Graves' hyperthyroidism. The CDR3 nucleotides read TGTGCCAGCAGGATGAGCGGGAGAACAGATACGCAGTATTTT. Encoded protein: CASRMSGRTDTQYF.